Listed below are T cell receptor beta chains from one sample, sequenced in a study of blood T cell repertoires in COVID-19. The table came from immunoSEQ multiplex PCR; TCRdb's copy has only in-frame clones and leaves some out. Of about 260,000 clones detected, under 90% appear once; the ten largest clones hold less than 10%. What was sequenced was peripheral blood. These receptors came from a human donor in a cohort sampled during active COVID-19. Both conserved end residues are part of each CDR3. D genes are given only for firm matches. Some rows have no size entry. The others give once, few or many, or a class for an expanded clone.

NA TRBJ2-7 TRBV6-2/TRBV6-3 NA TGTGCCAGCAGTTATCGGCAGGGGATCTCCTACGAGCAGTACTTC CASSYRQGISYEQYF
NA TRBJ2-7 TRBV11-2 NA TGTGCCAGCACCAAGGACAGAGCCTACGAGCAGTACTTC CASTKDRAYEQYF
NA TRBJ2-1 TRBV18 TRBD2 TGTGCCAGCTCACCACTGCGGGGGGGCCTAAGTCGTGAGCAGTTCTTC CASSPLRGGLSREQFF
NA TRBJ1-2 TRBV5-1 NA TGCGCCAGCAGCTCCCGGGACAAGAGTAACTATGGCTACACCTTC CASSSRDKSNYGYTF
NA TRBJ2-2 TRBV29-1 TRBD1 TGCAGCATACACGGACAGGGGGACACCGGGGAGCTGTTTTTT CSIHGQGDTGELFF
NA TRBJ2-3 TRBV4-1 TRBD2 TGCGCCAGCAGCCAAGGGACTAGCGGGGGGGATTACACAGATACGCAGTATTTT CASSQGTSGGDYTDTQYF
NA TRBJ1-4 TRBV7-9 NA TGTGCCAGCAGCCACAGGGCAACTAATGAAAAACTGTTTTTT CASSHRATNEKLFF
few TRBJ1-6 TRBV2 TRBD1 TGTGCCACGTCGACAGGGAATAATTCACCCCTCCACTTT CATSTGNNSPLHF
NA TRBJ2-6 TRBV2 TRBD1 TGTGCCAGCAGTTTAATCAAGGTGGGGACAGGCCTCTCTGGGGCCAACGTCCTGACTTTC CASSLIKVGTGLSGANVLTF
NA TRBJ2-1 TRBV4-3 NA TGCGCCAGCAGCCAATTTGACTCTAGGTTGTCCTACAATGAGCAGTTCTTC CASSQFDSRLSYNEQFF
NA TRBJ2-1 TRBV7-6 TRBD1 TGTGCCAGCAGCGCTGGGACAGGGCGTTTCAATGAGCAGTTCTTC CASSAGTGRFNEQFF
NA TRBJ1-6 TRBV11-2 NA TGTGCCAGCAGCCAGGGGCAGAATAATTCACCCCTCCACTTT CASSQGQNNSPLHF
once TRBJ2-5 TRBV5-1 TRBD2 TGCGCCAGCAGCATGACTAGCGGGGGGGCCCAGGAGACCCAGTACTTC CASSMTSGGAQETQYF
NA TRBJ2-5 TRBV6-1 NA TGTGCCAGCAGTGAACGGGGACTTAAAGTAGAGACCCAGTACTTC CASSERGLKVETQYF
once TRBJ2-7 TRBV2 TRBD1 TGTGCCAGCGATAGGACAGGGAGCTACGAGCAGTACTTC CASDRTGSYEQYF
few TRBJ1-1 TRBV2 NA TGTGCCAGCAGTGATGGTCTACTAAACACTGAAGCTTTCTTT CASSDGLLNTEAFF
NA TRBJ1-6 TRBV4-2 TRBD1 TGTGCCAGCAGCCCTCCTGAGGGACAGGGAAATTCACCCCTCCACTTT CASSPPEGQGNSPLHF
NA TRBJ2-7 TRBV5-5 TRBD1 TGTGCCAGCAGATTGACAGGGGGCGAGCAGTACTTC CASRLTGGEQYF
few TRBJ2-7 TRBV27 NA TGTGCCAGCACGGGGAGCTCCTACGAGCAGTACTTC CASTGSSYEQYF
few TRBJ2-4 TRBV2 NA TGTGCCAGCAGTGATGGTAGGCAGGGTGACGCCAAAAACATTCAGTACTTC CASSDGRQGDAKNIQYF
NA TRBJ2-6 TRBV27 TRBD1 TGTGCCAGCAGTTTTTTGGGGACAGGGAGCTCTGGGGCCAACGTCCTGACTTTC CASSFLGTGSSGANVLTF
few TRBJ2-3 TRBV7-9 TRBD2 TGTGCCAGCAGCTCGGCTAGCGGGACCACAGATACGCAGTATTTT CASSSASGTTDTQYF
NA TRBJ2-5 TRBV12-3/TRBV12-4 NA TGTGCCAGCAGTTCGGGAACAAAGACCCAGTACTTC CASSSGTKTQYF
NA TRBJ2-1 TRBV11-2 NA TGTGCCAGCACCCTTAGCTATGAGCAGTTCTTC CASTLSYEQFF
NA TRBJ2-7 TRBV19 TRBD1 TGTGCCAGTAGTAACGGGGGACAGGGGACCTACGAGCAGTACTTC CASSNGGQGTYEQYF
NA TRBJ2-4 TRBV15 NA TGTGCCACCAGCAGAGATCTGGGGGCGGGTTCGGTTACCAAAAACATTCAGTACTTC CATSRDLGAGSVTKNIQYF
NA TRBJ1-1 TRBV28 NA TGTGCCAGCAGTGGAGGGTCACGGGGAAGGGGAGCTAACACTGAAGCTTTCTTT CASSGGSRGRGANTEAFF
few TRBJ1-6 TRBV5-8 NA TGTGCCAGCAGCCAAGGGGCAGTTGGTCCCCTCCACTTT CASSQGAVGPLHF
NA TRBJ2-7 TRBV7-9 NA TGTGCCAGCAGCCATCCTCAGTCGTTGTTGGGGCAGAACTACGAGCAGTACTTC CASSHPQSLLGQNYEQYF
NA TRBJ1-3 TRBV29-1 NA TGCAGCGTTGAGCGTGGAAACACCATATATTTT CSVERGNTIYF
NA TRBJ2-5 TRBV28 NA TGTGCCAGCAGTTTAAGGACTACTCGATTACAAGAGACCCAGTACTTC CASSLRTTRLQETQYF
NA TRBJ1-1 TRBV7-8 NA TGTGCCAGCAGCCCGACACGATTGAACACTGAAGCTTTCTTT CASSPTRLNTEAFF
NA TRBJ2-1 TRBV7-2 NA TGTGCCAGCAGCTTAGTGGGAGACTCCTACAATGAGCAGTTCTTC CASSLVGDSYNEQFF
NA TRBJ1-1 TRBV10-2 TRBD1 TGCGCCAGCAGCTATCAGGGGGCTGAAGCTTTCTTT CASSYQGAEAFF
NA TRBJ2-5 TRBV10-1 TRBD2 TGCGCCAGCAGTGCCCAGCGGGGAGGGGAGACCCAGTACTTC CASSAQRGGETQYF
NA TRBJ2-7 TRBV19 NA TGTGCCAGTAGTAGGTCCCGGTCCTACGAGCAGTACTTC CASSRSRSYEQYF
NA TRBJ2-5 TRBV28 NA TGTGCCAGCAAGACCAGGGGATGGGAGACCCAGTACTTC CASKTRGWETQYF
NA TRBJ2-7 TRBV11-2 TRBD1 TGTGCCAGCAGCCCAAACCCGGGGACAGGGGGAGTCTACGAGCAGTACTTC CASSPNPGTGGVYEQYF
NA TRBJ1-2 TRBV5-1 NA TGCGCCAGCAGCTTGAACGGGGGGCCTGGCTACACCTTC CASSLNGGPGYTF
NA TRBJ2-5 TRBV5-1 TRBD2 TGCGCCAGCAGCCCTAGCGGGGGGGCCCTAGAGACCCAGTACTTC CASSPSGGALETQYF
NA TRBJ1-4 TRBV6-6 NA TGTGCCAGCAGTTCTATTGGGGGGGGCTCTAATGAAAAACTGTTTTTT CASSSIGGGSNEKLFF
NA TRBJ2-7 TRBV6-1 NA TGTGCCAGCAGTGAGCTAGTAGCCGAGCAGTACTTC CASSELVAEQYF
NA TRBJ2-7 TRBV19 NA TGTGCCAGCCAACTTAGTAATGGAGCCTACGAGCAGTACTTC CASQLSNGAYEQYF
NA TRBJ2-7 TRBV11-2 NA TGTGCCAGCAGCTTAGTCACAGACCAGTACTTC CASSLVTDQYF
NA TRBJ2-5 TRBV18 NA TGTGCCAGCTCACCACGCGGGGTTCGGGAGACCCAGTACTTC CASSPRGVRETQYF
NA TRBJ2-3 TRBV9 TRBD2 TGTGCCAGCGCGGGACTAGCAATAGATACGCAGTATTTT CASAGLAIDTQYF
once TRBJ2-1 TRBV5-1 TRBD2 TGCGCCAGCAGCTTCGGGGGAGGGGACTACAATGAGCAGTTCTTC CASSFGGGDYNEQFF
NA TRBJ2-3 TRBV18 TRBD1 TGTGCCAGCTCACCGAGGACAGGAAAGAGCACAGATACGCAGTATTTT CASSPRTGKSTDTQYF
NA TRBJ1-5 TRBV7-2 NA TGTGCCAGCAGCCTCACCAGAGGGGAGGGAAATCAGCCCCAGCATTTT CASSLTRGEGNQPQHF
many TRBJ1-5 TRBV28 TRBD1 TGTGCCAGCTGGACAGGGGAGTGGATTCTTCAGCCCCAGCATTTT CASWTGEWILQPQHF